This record looks at one T cell receptor (beta chain) sequence and its context. These data are taken from a study of technical replicates of blood from a handful of donors. V was pared by 5 bases and J by 5 bases, with 7 bases between. Germline V CDR1 and CDR2: LGHNT, FRNRAP. The CDR3 has 12 residues. The assay was immunoSEQ multiplex PCR, and TCRdb's table has in-frame clones only and misses some. The sample shows about 70,000 clones, approximately 86% of them seen only once. The TCR comes from a human donor in good health. Some clones in this sample may be carry-over from other donors' samples. The chain carries TRBV12-5 and TRBJ1-5; D gene ambiguous. The sequencing input was PBMCs. CDR3 protein: CASGTSYQPQHF. DNA for the CDR3: TGTGCTAGTGGTACATCTTATCAGCCCCAGCATTTT.